These 17 T cell receptor beta chains share one sample of origin, sequenced in a study of blood T cell repertoires in COVID-19 (dated by TCRdb to 2020 to 2021). The protocol used for the library was the immunoSEQ multiplex PCR assay. In TCRdb, the immuneACCESS table is reduced to in-frame sequences with V and J assigned. These tables do not hold every clone; where another copy was compared, an unresolved V gene accounts for under half, and the others remain unexplained. In this sample the table shows 150,000 to 200,000 clones, about 85% of which occur a single time. Jointly, the top ten make up roughly 5.7% of the sample. Sequenced input: peripheral blood. All receptors derive from a middle-aged woman with COVID-19, enrolled during active disease.

The sample holds a few counts of this clone. V is TRBV7-7 and J is TRBJ2-2, with D hard to call. Germline-derived CDR1 and CDR2 are SSHAT and FNYEAQ (reference sequence). The V gene lost 1 base and the J gene lost 0 bases, with 6 bases spanning the gap. The CDR3 loop spans 15 amino acids. CDR3 sequence (DNA): TGTGCCAGCAGCTTAGGTTGGCCGAACACCGGGGAGCTGTTTTTT. As protein: CASSLGWPNTGELFF.

The chain employs TRBV12-3 or TRBV12-4 and TRBJ2-7; D gene unclear. Trimming removed 4 bases from V and 4 bases from J, with 5 bases in between. The CDR3 sequence is 11 residues long. CDR3 protein: CASSYRYEQYF. The CDR3 DNA reads as TGTGCCAGCAGTTACCGGTACGAGCAGTACTTC.

The chain recombines TRBV5-8 with TRBJ2-1; 11 bases map to TRBD1. The CDR3 loop spans 17 amino acids. Germline V gene lookup returns CDR1 SGHTS and CDR2 YDEGEE. V lost 4 bases to trimming and J lost 0 bases; unmatched junction nucleotides: 6. The CDR3 region is CASSQGDRGSSYNEQFF. DNA for the CDR3: TGTGCCAGCAGCCAAGGGGACAGGGGGAGCTCCTACAATGAGCAGTTCTTC.

This chain joins TRBV7-2 and TRBJ2-3; TRBD2 aligns across 8 bases. The germline V gene has CDR1 SGHTA and CDR2 FQGNSA. The CDR3 runs to 15 residues. The ends lost 6 bases at V and 3 bases at J; junction bases unmatched: 8. The CDR3 region is CASSSSGTRTDTQYF. The CDR3 region has the DNA TGTGCCAGCAGTTCATCCGGGACTAGAACAGATACGCAGTATTTT.

This rearrangement joins TRBV18 to TRBJ1-1, with no clear D. Germline lookup yields CDR1 KGHSH and CDR2 LQKENI. The V gene lost 0 bases and the J gene lost 3 bases, with 5 bases spanning the gap. The CDR3 extends over 13 amino acids. CDR3: CASSPPIYTEAFF. The CDR3 coding sequence is TGTGCCAGCTCACCACCCATTTACACTGAAGCTTTCTTT.

V usage is TRBV12-3 or TRBV12-4 and J usage is TRBJ1-2, with no clear D. The CDR3 has 13 residues. V was cut by 2 bases and J by 4 bases, with 8 bases left in between. This CDR3 is CASSLRESYGYTF. CDR3 in DNA: TGTGCCAGCAGTTTAAGGGAGAGCTATGGCTACACCTTC.

The genes are TRBV25-1 and TRBJ1-5; 8 bases map to TRBD1. Germline CDR1 and CDR2: MGHDK and SYGVNS. The CDR3 totals 17 residues. Unmatched junction bases numbered 12, after V lost 3 bases and J lost 5 bases. The DNA for the CDR3 is TGTGCCAGCAGTGATCCCCTCGGACAGGGAACGGATCAGCCCCAGCATTTT. This codes for CASSDPLGQGTDQPQHF.

This chain links TRBV5-1 with TRBJ1-3, with 8 bases lining up with TRBD1. The germline gives CDR1 SGHRS, CDR2 YFSETQ. V was pared by 3 bases and J by 4 bases, with 6 bases of the junction left unmatched. The CDR3 runs to 15 residues. CDR3 protein: CASSSGQGSGNTIYF. The DNA of the CDR3 is TGCGCCAGCAGCTCCGGACAGGGATCAGGAAACACCATATATTTT.

V gene TRBV10-2 combines with J gene TRBJ1-1; D call uncertain. The CDR3 is made up of 12 amino acids. Trimming shortened V by 4 bases and J by 0 bases, and 3 bases separated the two germline ends. Germline V gene sequence: CDR1 WSHSY, CDR2 SAAADI. The CDR3 is CASSVMNTEAFF. The DNA for the CDR3 is TGCGCCAGCAGTGTAATGAACACTGAAGCTTTCTTT.

This clone has more than one count but fewer than ten. This chain connects TRBV7-2 to TRBJ2-7, with 9 bases matching TRBD2. This CDR3 comprises 15 residues. The trim removed 0 bases at V and 6 bases at J, leaving 6 bases unmatched. Germline-derived CDR1 and CDR2 are SGHTA and FQGNSA. The CDR3 loop reads CASSLASGSKSEQYF. The CDR3 DNA is TGTGCCAGCAGCTTAGCTAGCGGGAGTAAAAGCGAGCAGTACTTC.

The chain couples TRBV5-6 to TRBJ2-6, with D uncertain. The CDR3 consists of 15 residues. Trimming took 0 bases from V and 0 from J, leaving 4 bases between them. CDR1 SGHDT and CDR2 YYEEEE come from the germline V gene. CDR3 loop: CASSLVASGANVLTF. DNA of the CDR3: TGTGCCAGCAGCTTGGTAGCCTCTGGGGCCAACGTCCTGACTTTC.

The genes are TRBV3-1 (or the pseudogene TRBV3-2) and TRBJ2-1; TRBD2 agrees at 7 bases. CDR1 LGHDT and CDR2 YNNKEL come from the germline V gene (reference sequence). The CDR3 sequence is 14 residues long. After removal of 1 base from V and 6 bases from J, the junction contained 3 bases not matched to a gene. The DNA for the CDR3 is TGTGCCAGCAGCCAAGGGGGGGGGTTCAATGAGCAGTTCTTC. Translated: CASSQGGGFNEQFF.

The V and J genes are TRBV9 and TRBJ1-2, with D possibly being TRBD1 (6 bases). The CDR3 spans 15 residues. Trimming removed 0 bases from V and 6 bases from J, with 15 bases in between. The germline V gene has CDR1 SGDLS and CDR2 YYNGEE. CDR3: CASSVELGAGDGYTF. The CDR3 DNA reads as TGTGCCAGCAGCGTAGAATTGGGGGCAGGAGATGGCTACACCTTC. The full variable domain, its missing parts supplied by reference TRBV9 and TRBJ1-2, is DSGVTQTPKHLITATGQRVTLRCSPRSGDLSVYWYQQSLDQGLQFLIQYYNGEERAKGNILERFSAQQFPDLHSELNLSSLELGDSALYFCASSVELGAGDGYTFGSGTRLTVV.

The sample holds a few counts of this clone. The chain carries TRBV4-3 and TRBJ2-1, with 9 bases fitting TRBD2. The V segment lost 4 bases and the J segment 1 base; nucleotides outside the gene matches: 5. CDR3 length: 16 residues. The V gene's germline CDR1 is LGHNA and CDR2 YSLEER. This CDR3 reads CASSLISGGSYNEQFF. In DNA form, the CDR3 reads TGCGCCAGCAGCCTTATCAGCGGGGGGTCCTACAATGAGCAGTTCTTC.

The V call is TRBV28, the J call TRBJ2-3, with D unresolved. This CDR3 is 12 amino acids long. Trimming took 4 bases from V and 4 from J, leaving 6 bases between them. Looked up from germline, CDR1 is MDHEN and CDR2 is SYDVKM. CDR3 coding DNA: TGTGCCAGCAGTTGGCCCTCAGATACGCAGTATTTT. Its protein is CASSWPSDTQYF.

The V call is TRBV30, the J call TRBJ2-7; 7 nucleotides match TRBD2. Germline V gene lookup returns CDR1 GTSNPN and CDR2 SVGIG (reference sequence). V shed 8 bases, J shed 0 bases, and the junction held 10 bases outside the gene matches. The CDR3 covers 14 residues. As DNA, the CDR3 is TGTGCCACTGGAGGCAGCGGGGTCTCCTACGAGCAGTACTTC. Translating it yields CATGGSGVSYEQYF.

This rearrangement joins TRBV2 to TRBJ2-1, with 9 bases matching TRBD2. CDR3 length: 16 amino acids. V shed 3 bases and J 7 bases; nucleotides not matched to a gene: 10. Looked up from germline, CDR1 is SNHLY and CDR2 is FYNNEI. This CDR3 is CASSEGSGRGGNEQFF. The CDR3 DNA follows: TGTGCCAGCAGTGAGGGTAGCGGGAGAGGGGGGAATGAGCAGTTCTTC.